This T cell receptor (beta chain) was captured by sequencing in a study of Graves' ophthalmopathy and Graves' hyperthyroidism. Findings of the study overall: The study's model predicted ophthalmopathy progression at over 55% sensitivity and about 72% specificity. Using a 13-signature model, the authors split ophthalmopathy from stable hyperthyroidism, with around 85% sensitivity and approximately 81% specificity. Among expanded thyroid clonotypes above 0.001 frequency, most also occurred in blood.

The TCR beta CDR3 regions underwent amplification from RNA transcripts. Amplification began with first-round RT-PCR using HTBI primers, then second-round multiplex PCR was performed. TCRdb used MiXCR to reprocess the multiplex PCR reads, holding one entry per CDR3 protein. The top ten clones hold 2.5% to 3% of a sample with 400,000 to 450,000 distinct CDR3 sequences, approximately 21% of them seen once. With 6 bases removed from V and 5 bases from J, the gap between germline ends came to 16 bases. This CDR3 has 14 residues. Per the germline V gene, CDR1 is MNHEY and CDR2 is SVGAGI. This clonotype appeared many times. What it binds is unknown.

This chain uses TRBV6-5 with TRBJ1-1; D gene unclear. The sequenced material came from peripheral blood. The receptor's source is a young woman with stable Graves' hyperthyroidism. CDR3 in amino acids: CASRRLWGGTEAFF. In DNA, the CDR3 is TGTGCCAGCAGGAGGTTATGGGGAGGGACTGAAGCTTTCTTT.